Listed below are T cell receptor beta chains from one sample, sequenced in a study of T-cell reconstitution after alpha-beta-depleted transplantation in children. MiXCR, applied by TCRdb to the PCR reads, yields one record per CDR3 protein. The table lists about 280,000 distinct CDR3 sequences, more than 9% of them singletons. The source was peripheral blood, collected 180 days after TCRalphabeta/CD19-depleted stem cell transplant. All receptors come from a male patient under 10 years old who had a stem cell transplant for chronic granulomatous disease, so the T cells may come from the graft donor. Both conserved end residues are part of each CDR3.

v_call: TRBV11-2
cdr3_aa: CASSQLAGASYEQYF

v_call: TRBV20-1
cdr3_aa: CSALRGQSSSYNEQFF

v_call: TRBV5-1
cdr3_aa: CASSRTGTSWSEQFF

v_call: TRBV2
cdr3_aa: CASRGGVNTGELFF

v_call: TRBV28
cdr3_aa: CASSTLDRGSYEQYF

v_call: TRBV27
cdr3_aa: CATKVEFPAYNEQFF

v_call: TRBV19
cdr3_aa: CASRHPPKSGRANTGELFF

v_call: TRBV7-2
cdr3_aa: CASRPRGGVTEAFF

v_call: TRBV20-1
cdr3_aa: CSAREGETQYF

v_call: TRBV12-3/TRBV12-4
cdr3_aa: CASSFRGNEGYTF

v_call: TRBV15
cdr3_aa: CATSRSELAERQETQYF

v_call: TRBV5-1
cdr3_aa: CASSQDRGGGYTF

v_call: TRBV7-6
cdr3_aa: CASSPIPGLASYEQYF

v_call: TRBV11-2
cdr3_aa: CASSLVGGVYEQYF

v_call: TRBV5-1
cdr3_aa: CASSSGGAGTGELFF

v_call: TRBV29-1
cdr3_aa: CSVEDRVGLAKNIQYF

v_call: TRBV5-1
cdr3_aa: CASSLAGGNTIYF

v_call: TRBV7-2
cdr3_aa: CASSLRTEPYEQYF

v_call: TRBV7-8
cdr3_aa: CASSSQGRSYNSPLHF

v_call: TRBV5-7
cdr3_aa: CASSFPRSNEKLFF

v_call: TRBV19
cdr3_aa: CASSPLTGENNQPQHF

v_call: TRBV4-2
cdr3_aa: CASSQDRGRNTIYF

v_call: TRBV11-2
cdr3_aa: CASSLFSIGTSGTSTDTQYF

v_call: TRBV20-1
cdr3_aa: CSASYGGSETQYF

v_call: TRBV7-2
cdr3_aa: CASSNGLAGGRAGDTQYF

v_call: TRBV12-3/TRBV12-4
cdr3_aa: CASSSTQNTEAFF

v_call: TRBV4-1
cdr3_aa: CASSQGDRLANNEQFF

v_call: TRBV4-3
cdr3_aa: CASSQGRKETQYF

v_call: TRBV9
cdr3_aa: CASTKGQVPYEQYF

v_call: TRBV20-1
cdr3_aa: CSASISSGSYEQYF

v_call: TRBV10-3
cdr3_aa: CAISESMGSTDTQYF

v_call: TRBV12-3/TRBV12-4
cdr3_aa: CASSQNRKGGNTEAFF

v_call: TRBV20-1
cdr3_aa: CSASSSVRGETQYF

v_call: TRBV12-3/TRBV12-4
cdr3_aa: CASSLAGIGGAFF

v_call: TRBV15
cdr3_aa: CATSRDHGATRPTHNEQFF

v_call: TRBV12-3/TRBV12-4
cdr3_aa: CASSPSGGGYYEQYF

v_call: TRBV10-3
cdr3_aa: CAISLAVQETQYF

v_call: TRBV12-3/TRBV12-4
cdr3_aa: CASSAGSSDTQYF

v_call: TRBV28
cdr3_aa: CASSLYSGSALSGNTIYF

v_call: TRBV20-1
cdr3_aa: CSARARDRGFGEQYF

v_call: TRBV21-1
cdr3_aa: CASQIETNTGELFF

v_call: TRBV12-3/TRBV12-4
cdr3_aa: CASSSTDRSFDSPLHF

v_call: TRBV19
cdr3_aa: CASSGDSAPGEQFF

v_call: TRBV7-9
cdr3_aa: CASSFRDSHEQYF

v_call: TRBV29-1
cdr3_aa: CSVLDSTGELFF

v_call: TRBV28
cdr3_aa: CASSPTIAGGDEQFF

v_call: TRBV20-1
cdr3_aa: CSAILAEQETQYF

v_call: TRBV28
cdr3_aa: CASRGLDTEAFF

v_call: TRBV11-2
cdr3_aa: CASSLGAGHRGRNTQYF

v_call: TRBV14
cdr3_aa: CASASDVGELFF

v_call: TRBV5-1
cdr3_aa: CASSPPSQGTGETQYF

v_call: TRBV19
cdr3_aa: CASSIFSGRVNEQFF

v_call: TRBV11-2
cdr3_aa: CASARAGGPYEQYF

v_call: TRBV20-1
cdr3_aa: CSVSGDRLLAKNIQYF

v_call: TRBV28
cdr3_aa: CASRTSKRELNEQFF

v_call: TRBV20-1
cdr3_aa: CSGTGQWDEKLFF

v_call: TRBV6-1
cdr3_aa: CASKGDRSSYNEQFF